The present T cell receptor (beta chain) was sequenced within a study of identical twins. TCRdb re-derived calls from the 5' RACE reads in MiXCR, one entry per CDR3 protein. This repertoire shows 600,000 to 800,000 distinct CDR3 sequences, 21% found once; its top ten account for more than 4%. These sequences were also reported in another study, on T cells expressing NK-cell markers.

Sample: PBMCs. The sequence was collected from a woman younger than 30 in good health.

The CDR3 DNA follows: TGTGCCAGCAGCATCCCCGGGGTAGGCTACGAGCAGTACTTC. Protein product: CASSIPGVGYEQYF. The chain carries TRBV12-3 or TRBV12-4 and TRBJ2-7; a possible D gene is TRBD2 (5 bases). Trimming pared 6 bases from V and 3 bases from J, leaving 15 bases between. The CDR3 sequence is 14 residues long.